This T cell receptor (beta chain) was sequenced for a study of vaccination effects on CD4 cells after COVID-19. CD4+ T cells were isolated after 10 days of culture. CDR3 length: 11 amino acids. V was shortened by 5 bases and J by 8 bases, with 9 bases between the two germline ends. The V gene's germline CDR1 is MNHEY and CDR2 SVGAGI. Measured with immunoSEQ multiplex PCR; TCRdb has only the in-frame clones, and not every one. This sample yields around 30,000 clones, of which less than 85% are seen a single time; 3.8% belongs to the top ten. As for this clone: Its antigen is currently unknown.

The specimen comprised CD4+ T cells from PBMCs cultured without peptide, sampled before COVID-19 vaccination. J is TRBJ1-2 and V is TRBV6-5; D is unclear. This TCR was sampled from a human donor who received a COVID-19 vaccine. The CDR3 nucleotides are TGTGCCAGCAGTCCCAGGCACGGCTACACCTTC. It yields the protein CASSPRHGYTF.